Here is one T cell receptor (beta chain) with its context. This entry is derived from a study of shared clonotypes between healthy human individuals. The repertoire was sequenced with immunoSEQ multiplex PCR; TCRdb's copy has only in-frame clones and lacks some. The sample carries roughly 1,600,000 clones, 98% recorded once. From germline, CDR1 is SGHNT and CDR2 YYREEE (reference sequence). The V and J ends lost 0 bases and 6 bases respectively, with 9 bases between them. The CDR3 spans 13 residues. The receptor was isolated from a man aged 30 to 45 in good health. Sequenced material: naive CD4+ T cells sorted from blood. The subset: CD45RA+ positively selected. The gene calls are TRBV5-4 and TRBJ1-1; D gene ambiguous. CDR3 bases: TGTGCCAGCAGCTTGGTCTCAAGCCCTGAAGCTTTCTTT. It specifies CASSLVSSPEAFF.